This T cell receptor (beta chain) was retrieved from a study of cytomegalovirus exposure and HLA in healthy donors. Study as a whole: A subsequent analysis reported that the roughly 130 validation repertoires were produced on the same platform that had also been used for the roughly 700 first-cohort repertoires. Study-level findings and limits: For cytomegalovirus status, the classifier reportedly gave diagnoses with high specificity and sensitivity. TCR clusters originating in the first cohort tended to co-occur in the 120 validation repertoires, according to a later analysis. The study designated 150 or so TCR beta chains cytomegalovirus-associated.

Measured with immunoSEQ multiplex PCR; TCRdb has only the in-frame clones, and not every one. The profile shows 200,000 to 250,000 clones, about 83% of them singletons. Germline values: CDR1 SEHNR, CDR2 FQNEAQ (reference sequence). CDR3 length: 12 amino acids. V was trimmed by 2 bases and J by 7 bases, leaving 8 bases between them. In its sample, this clone was seen a few times. What it binds is unknown. This TCR came from a man aged 18-30 years in good health and CMV-seronegative. Material: PBMCs. This chain links TRBV7-9 with TRBJ1-1; tentatively, D is TRBD1 (5 bases). CDR3 nucleotides: TGTGCCAGCAGCTTATGGGGGGATGAAGCTTTCTTT. It is translated as CASSLWGDEAFF. The full variable domain, rest sourced from reference TRBV7-9 and TRBJ1-1, is DTGVSQNPRHKITKRGQNVTFRCDPISEHNRLYWYRQTLGQGPEFLTYFQNEAQLEKSRLLSDRFSAERPKGSFSTLEIQRTEQGDSAMYLCASSLWGDEAFFGQGTRLTVV.